This TCR beta chain was captured in a study of response to subunit inactivated influenza vaccine. In this sample, this clonotype turned up many times. What it binds is not known. An end of the junction does not agree with germline; a read error may underlie this. The CDR3 is made up of 15 amino acids. Germline V gives CDR1 LGHNA, CDR2 YSLEER. Study results and limitations: Authors proposed each seasonal influenza vaccination draws in few new T cells.

TCRdb used MiXCR to reprocess the RT-PCR reads, holding one entry per CDR3 protein. The table shows over 400,000 distinct CDR3 sequences, with about a tenth occurring only once. V is TRBV4-3 and J is TRBJ2-1, with TRBD2 as a possible D gene (6 bases). The sample was PBMCs from blood, taken 40 to 50 days after vaccination. The TCR comes from a man aged 45-65 years who received an inactivated influenza vaccine. For the CDR3, the DNA is TGTGCCAGCAGCCAAGATCTGCGGGGATACAATGAGCAGTTCTTC. It codes for CASSQDLRGYNEQFF.